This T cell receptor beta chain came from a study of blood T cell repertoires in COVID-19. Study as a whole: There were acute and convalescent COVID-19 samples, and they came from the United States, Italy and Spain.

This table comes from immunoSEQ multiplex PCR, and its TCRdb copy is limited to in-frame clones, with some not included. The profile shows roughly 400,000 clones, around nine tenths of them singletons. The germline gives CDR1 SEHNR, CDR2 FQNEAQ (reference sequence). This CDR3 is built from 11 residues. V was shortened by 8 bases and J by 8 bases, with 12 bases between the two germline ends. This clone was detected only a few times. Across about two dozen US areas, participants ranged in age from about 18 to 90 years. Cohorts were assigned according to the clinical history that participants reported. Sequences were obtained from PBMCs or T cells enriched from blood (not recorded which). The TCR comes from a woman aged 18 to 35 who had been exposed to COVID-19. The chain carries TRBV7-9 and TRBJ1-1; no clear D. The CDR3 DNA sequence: TGTGCCAGCGGCCTCATAAACGAAGCTTTCTTT. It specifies CASGLINEAFF.